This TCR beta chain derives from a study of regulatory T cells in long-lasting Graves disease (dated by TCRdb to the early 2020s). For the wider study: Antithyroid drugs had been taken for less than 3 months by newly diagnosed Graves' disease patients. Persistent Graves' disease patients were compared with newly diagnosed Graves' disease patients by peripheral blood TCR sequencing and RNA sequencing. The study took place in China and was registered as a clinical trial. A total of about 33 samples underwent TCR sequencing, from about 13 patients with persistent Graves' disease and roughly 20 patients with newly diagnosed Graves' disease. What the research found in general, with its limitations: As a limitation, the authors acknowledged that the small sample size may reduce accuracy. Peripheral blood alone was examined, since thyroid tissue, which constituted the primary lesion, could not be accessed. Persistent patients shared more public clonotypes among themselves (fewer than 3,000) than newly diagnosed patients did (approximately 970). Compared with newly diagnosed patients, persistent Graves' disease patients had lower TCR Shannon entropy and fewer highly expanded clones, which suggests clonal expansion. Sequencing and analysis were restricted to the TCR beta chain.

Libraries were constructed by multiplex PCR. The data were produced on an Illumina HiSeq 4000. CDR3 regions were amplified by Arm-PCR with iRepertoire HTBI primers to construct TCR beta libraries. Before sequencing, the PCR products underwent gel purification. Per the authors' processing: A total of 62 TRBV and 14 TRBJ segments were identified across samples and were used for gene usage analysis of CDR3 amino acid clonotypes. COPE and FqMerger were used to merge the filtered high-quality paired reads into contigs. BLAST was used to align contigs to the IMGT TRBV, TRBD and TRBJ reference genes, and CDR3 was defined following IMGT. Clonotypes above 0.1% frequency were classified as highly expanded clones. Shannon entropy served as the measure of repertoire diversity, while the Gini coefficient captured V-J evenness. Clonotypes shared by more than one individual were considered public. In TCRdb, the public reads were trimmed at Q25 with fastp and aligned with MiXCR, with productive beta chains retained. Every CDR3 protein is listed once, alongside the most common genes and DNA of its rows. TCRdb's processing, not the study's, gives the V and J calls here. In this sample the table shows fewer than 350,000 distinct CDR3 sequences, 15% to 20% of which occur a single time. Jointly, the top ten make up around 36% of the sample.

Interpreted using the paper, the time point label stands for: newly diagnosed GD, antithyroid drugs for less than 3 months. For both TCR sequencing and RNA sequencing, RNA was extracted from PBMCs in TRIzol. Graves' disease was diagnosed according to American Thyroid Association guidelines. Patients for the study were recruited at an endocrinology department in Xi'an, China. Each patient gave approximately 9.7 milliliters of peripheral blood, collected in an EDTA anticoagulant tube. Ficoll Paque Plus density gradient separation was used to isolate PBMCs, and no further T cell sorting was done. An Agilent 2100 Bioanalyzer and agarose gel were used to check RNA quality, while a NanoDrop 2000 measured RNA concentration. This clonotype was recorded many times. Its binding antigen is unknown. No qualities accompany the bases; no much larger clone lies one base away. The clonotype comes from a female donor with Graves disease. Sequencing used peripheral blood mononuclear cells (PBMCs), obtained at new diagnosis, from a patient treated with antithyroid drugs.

Read as DNA, the sequence is TGCAGTGCTAGAGAATTGGCGGGAGGCCTATCCTACAATGAGCAGTTCTTC. Its translation reads: CSARELAGGLSYNEQFF. The sequence joins TRBV20-1 to TRBJ2-1; 8 central bases correspond to TRBD2. The CDR3 has 17 amino acids, counting the end cysteine and phenylalanine. Left in the record is the CDR3 DNA by itself, 51 bases read in frame from the first base. V and J are trimmed by 0 bases and 1 base, and the gene matches miss 8 bases of the junction. The germline V gene (reference sequence) yields DFQATT for CDR1 and SNEGSKA for CDR2.